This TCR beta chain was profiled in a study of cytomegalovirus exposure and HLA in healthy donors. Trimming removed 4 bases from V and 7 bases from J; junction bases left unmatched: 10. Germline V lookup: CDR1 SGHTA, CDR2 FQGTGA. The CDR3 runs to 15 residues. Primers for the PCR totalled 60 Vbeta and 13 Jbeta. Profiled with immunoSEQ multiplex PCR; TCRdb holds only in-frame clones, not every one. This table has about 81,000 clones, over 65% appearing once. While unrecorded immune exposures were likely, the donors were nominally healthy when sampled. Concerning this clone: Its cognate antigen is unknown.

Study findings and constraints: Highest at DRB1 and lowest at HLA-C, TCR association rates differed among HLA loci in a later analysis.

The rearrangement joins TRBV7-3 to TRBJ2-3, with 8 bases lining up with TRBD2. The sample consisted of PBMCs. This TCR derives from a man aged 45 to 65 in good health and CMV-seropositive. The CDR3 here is CASSSGRGAGYTQYF. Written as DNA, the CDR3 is TGTGCCAGCAGCTCCGGGCGGGGGGCTGGATATACGCAGTATTTT.